The 31 T cell receptor beta chains below were found in one sample sequenced in a study of shared clonotypes between healthy human individuals. Profiling relied on immunoSEQ multiplex PCR, and the TCRdb table lists in-frame clones only, not all of them. The repertoire has some 1,100,000 clones, roughly 74% of them found once; the top ten carry approximately 0.5%. The material sequenced was memory CD4+ T cells from PBMCs. Indicated subset: CD45RA-negative fraction. The origin of the receptors is a man younger than 35 in good health. Some clones in this sample may be carry-over from other donors' samples.

The chain couples TRBV5-4 to TRBJ2-7, with TRBD2 matching over 7 bases. The CDR3 totals 15 residues. CDR1 is SGHNT, CDR2 YYREEE, per germline (reference sequence). Trimming at V came to 4 bases and at J to 1 base, leaving 8 bases not matched to a gene. The chain's CDR3 is CASSGGPAGSYEQYF. As DNA, the CDR3 is TGTGCCAGCAGCGGCGGGCCAGCGGGGTCCTACGAGCAGTACTTC.

This chain uses TRBV5-1 with TRBJ2-1; D may be TRBD2 (6 bases). CDR1 is SGHRS and CDR2 is YFSETQ in the germline V gene. CDR3 size: 15 residues. V was trimmed by 3 bases and J by 4 bases, leaving 14 bases between them. CDR3 in DNA: TGCGCCAGCAGCTGGGGAGTAGCGGCATACAATGAGCAGTTCTTC. Translated, it gives CASSWGVAAYNEQFF. Drawing the rest from reference TRBV5-1 and TRBJ2-1, the complete variable domain is KAGVTQTPRYLIKTRGQQVTLSCSPISGHRSVSWYQQTPGQGLQFLFEYFSETQRNKGNFPGRFSGRQFSNSRSEMNVSTLELGDSALYLCASSWGVAAYNEQFFGPGTRLTVL.

The chain couples TRBV10-2 to TRBJ1-1, with D possibly TRBD1 on 5 matching bases. CDR3 length: 15 amino acids. The V gene lost 8 bases and the J gene lost 2 bases, with 18 bases spanning the gap. Per germline, CDR1 WSHSY and CDR2 SAAADI. In DNA, the CDR3 is TGCGCCAGCCGGACGGGGCCCGTAACCAACACTGAAGCTTTCTTT. Protein sequence: CASRTGPVTNTEAFF.

This clone was counted a single time. This rearrangement joins TRBV4-1 to TRBJ2-5; D is ambiguous. Per the germline V gene, CDR1 is MGHRA and CDR2 is YSYEKL. This CDR3 has 13 amino acids. With 4 bases removed from V and 5 bases from J, the gap between germline ends came to 11 bases. DNA for the CDR3: TGCGCCAGCAGCCTGCTGGTGGGGGAGACCCAGTACTTC. Protein product: CASSLLVGETQYF.

The DNA of the CDR3 is TGTGCCAGCAGCTTGATAAGGGAGATTTGGCCTGAAGCTTTCTTT. It specifies CASSLIREIWPEAFF. The chain uses TRBV5-8 and TRBJ1-1, with D hard to call. Germline values: CDR1 SGHTS, CDR2 YDEGEE. This CDR3 is 15 amino acids long. V was clipped by 1 base and J by 6 bases, with 16 bases between them.

This clone has just one count. The rearrangement uses TRBV5-1 and TRBJ2-1, with D hard to call. The CDR3 covers 15 residues. Germline V CDR1 and CDR2: SGHRS, YFSETQ. Trimming took off 0 bases at V and 7 bases at J, with 14 bases between the two ends. The DNA for the CDR3 is TGCGCCAGCAGCTTGGTTCTTCCAGTGGAAAATGAGCAGTTCTTC. Amino acid sequence: CASSLVLPVENEQFF.

The V gene is TRBV28, the J gene TRBJ2-4; no definite D call. Trimming took 2 bases from V and 6 from J, leaving 11 bases between them. Germline assignment: CDR1 MDHEN and CDR2 SYDVKM. CDR3 length: 14 amino acids. CDR3 bases: TGTGCCAGCAGTTTACGAGGAGTACTAAACATTCAGTACTTC. Translating it yields CASSLRGVLNIQYF.

There are a few counts of this clone. The DNA for the CDR3 is TGTGCCAGCAGCTTAGAGGCAGGGAGTGGCTACACCTTC. Protein sequence: CASSLEAGSGYTF. V usage is TRBV7-2 and J usage is TRBJ1-2, with a tentative D call TRBD1 (5 bases). CDR1 and CDR2 from the germline V gene are SGHTA and FQGNSA. The V end was cut by 1 base, the J end by 7 bases, with 10 bases between. The CDR3 covers 13 residues.

Concerning this clone: Other DNA sequences in the sample encode the same CDR3. This chain links TRBV28 with TRBJ2-7; tentatively, D is TRBD2 (5 bases). The CDR3 loop spans 11 amino acids. Per germline, CDR1 MDHEN and CDR2 SYDVKM. Trimming removed 8 bases from V and 4 bases from J, with 9 bases in between. This chain's CDR3 is CASRGRYEQYF. The CDR3 coding sequence is TGTGCCAGCCGGGGAAGATACGAGCAGTACTTC.

The chain uses TRBV5-1 and TRBJ2-5; TRBD1 matches 8 bases. Germline V gene lookup returns CDR1 SGHRS and CDR2 YFSETQ. The CDR3 is 15 amino acids. The J segment lost 4 bases and the V segment lost 3 bases, leaving 8 bases of the junction unmatched. The CDR3 region is CASSYQGAIRETQYF. The CDR3 coding sequence is TGCGCCAGCAGCTACCAGGGGGCCATTCGAGAGACCCAGTACTTC. Looking up the rest from reference TRBV5-1 and TRBJ2-5 gives the full variable domain: KAGVTQTPRYLIKTRGQQVTLSCSPISGHRSVSWYQQTPGQGLQFLFEYFSETQRNKGNFPGRFSGRQFSNSRSEMNVSTLELGDSALYLCASSYQGAIRETQYFGPGTRLLVL.

V gene TRBV19 combines with J gene TRBJ1-4; no clear D gene. V lost 3 bases to trimming and J lost 0 bases, with 11 bases between them. Germline-derived CDR1 and CDR2 are LNHDA and SQIVND (reference sequence). This CDR3 is 16 amino acids long. CDR3 in amino acids: CASSIPGDATNEKLFF. The CDR3 DNA is TGTGCCAGTAGTATTCCGGGAGATGCAACTAATGAAAAACTGTTTTTT.

J is TRBJ2-5 and V is TRBV4-1, with 10 bases aligning to TRBD1. Germline CDR1 and CDR2: MGHRA and YSYEKL. The CDR3 runs to 13 residues. V dropped 4 bases and J dropped 5; count of bases not matched to a gene: 1. As DNA, the CDR3 is TGCGCCAGCAGCCCGGGACAGGGGGAGACCCAGTACTTC. Its protein is CASSPGQGETQYF.

J is TRBJ1-5 and V is TRBV28; no firm D call. Trimming shortened V by 4 bases and J by 9 bases, and 25 bases separated the two germline ends. The V gene's germline CDR1 is MDHEN and CDR2 SYDVKM. The CDR3 contains 17 residues. The CDR3 DNA is TGTGCCAGCAGTTGGCGAGGTGGAGTGGGCTTGTTGGGGCCCCAGCATTTT. Protein product: CASSWRGGVGLLGPQHF.

The chain recombines TRBV2 with TRBJ2-7, with TRBD2 as a possible D gene (5 bases). Germline V CDR1 and CDR2: SNHLY, FYNNEI. There are 14 residues in the CDR3. The V and J ends lost 7 bases and 7 bases respectively, with 20 bases between them. CDR3 nucleotides: TGTGCCAGCACTGCGTATCTACAAACGGGGGAGCAGTACTTC. The encoded protein is CASTAYLQTGEQYF.

The chain couples TRBV4-2 to TRBJ2-1, with TRBD2 identical over 12 bases. Germline lookup yields CDR1 LGHNA and CDR2 YNFKEQ. Losses at the gene ends were 4 bases for V and 6 bases for J; bases not matched to a gene: 10. The CDR3 has 17 residues. In DNA, the CDR3 is TGTGCCAGCAGCCGACTAGCGGGAGACGGGTCTCGCAATGAGCAGTTCTTC. This translates into CASSRLAGDGSRNEQFF.

This chain connects TRBV19 to TRBJ1-4; a weak D match, TRBD1 (5 bases). V gave up 6 bases and J gave up 7 bases, with 21 bases separating them. CDR1 is LNHDA, CDR2 SQIVND, per germline (reference sequence). The CDR3 has 16 residues. CDR3 nucleotide sequence: TGTGCCAGTAGCCCCGGTAATTTTGGAGGGACTGAAAAACTGTTTTTT. Protein sequence: CASSPGNFGGTEKLFF. The variable domain in full, with the rest retrieved from reference TRBV19 and TRBJ1-4, is DGGITQSPKYLFRKEGQNVTLSCEQNLNHDAMYWYRQDPGQGLRLIYYSQIVNDFQKGDIAEGYSVSREKKESFPLTVTSAQKNPTAFYLCASSPGNFGGTEKLFFGSGTQLSVL.

V and J are TRBV28 and TRBJ1-2, with TRBD1 as a possible D gene (6 bases). In germline, CDR1 is MDHEN, CDR2 SYDVKM. The CDR3 spans 11 residues. The V end was cut by 6 bases, the J end by 9 bases, with 11 bases between. For the CDR3, the DNA is TGTGCCAGCAGCACAGGGTCTAGCTACACCTTC. Its translation: CASSTGSSYTF.

The chain combines TRBV5-4 with TRBJ2-7; the match to TRBD1 covers 10 bases. The V and J ends lost 4 bases and 3 bases, in that order; junction bases with no gene match: 7. Germline V CDR1 and CDR2: SGHNT, YYREEE (reference sequence). The CDR3 is made up of 15 amino acids. CDR3 sequence: CASSTRTGGIYEQYF. The CDR3 coding sequence is TGTGCCAGCAGCACCCGGACAGGGGGGATCTACGAGCAGTACTTC. The entire variable domain, with the rest obtained from reference TRBV5-4 and TRBJ2-7, is as follows: ETGVTQSPTHLIKTRGQQVTLRCSSQSGHNTVSWYQQALGQGPQFIFQYYREEENGRGNFPPRFSGLQFPNYSSELNVNALELDDSALYLCASSTRTGGIYEQYFGPGTRLTVT.

The chain carries TRBV6-1 and TRBJ2-7; D gene uncertain. The CDR3 loop spans 12 amino acids. Germline values: CDR1 MNHNS, CDR2 SASEGT. With 2 bases removed from V and 9 bases from J, the gap between germline ends came to 11 bases. The CDR3 sequence: CASSEYGSRQYF. As DNA, the CDR3 is TGTGCCAGCAGTGAATACGGCAGTAGGCAGTACTTC.

This chain connects TRBV5-4 to TRBJ1-3; D is uncertain. CDR1 is SGHNT and CDR2 is YYREEE in the germline V gene (reference sequence). The CDR3 is 16 residues long. V shed 4 bases and J shed 0 bases, with 14 bases lying between them. CDR3 DNA sequence: TGTGCCAGCAGCCCGGGAGGGAGGGCCTCTGGAAACACCATATATTTT. Protein product: CASSPGGRASGNTIYF.

The CDR3 region is CASSEGLGFGETQYF. The CDR3 nucleotides are TGTGCCAGCAGTGAAGGTTTAGGGTTCGGAGAGACCCAGTACTTC. J is TRBJ2-5 and V is TRBV6-1; D is uncertain. Trimming removed 1 base from V and 4 bases from J, with 13 bases in between. This CDR3 contains 15 residues. The germline CDR1 and CDR2 sequences are MNHNS and SASEGT.

This clone was counted ten times or more. The chain joins TRBV6-5 to TRBJ2-5; the D call may be TRBD1 or TRBD2 (6 bases each). Trimming shortened V by 7 bases and J by 1 base, and 16 bases separated the two germline ends. The CDR3 is made up of 15 amino acids. Germline V gene sequence: CDR1 MNHEY, CDR2 SVGAGI. For the CDR3, the DNA is TGTGCCAGCAAGGTCCGGGGGCCAAGCCAAGAGACCCAGTACTTC. The encoded protein is CASKVRGPSQETQYF.

This rearrangement joins TRBV5-4 to TRBJ2-5, with 10 nucleotides matching TRBD1. The CDR3 totals 13 residues. Germline V gene lookup returns CDR1 SGHNT and CDR2 YYREEE (reference sequence). V was pared by 4 bases and J by 5 bases, with 2 bases of the junction left unmatched. The CDR3: CASSQTGGETQYF. In DNA, the CDR3 is TGTGCCAGCAGCCAGACAGGGGGCGAGACCCAGTACTTC.

The chain recombines TRBV9 with TRBJ1-2, with D perhaps TRBD1 (6 bases). The germline gives CDR1 SGDLS, CDR2 YYNGEE. This CDR3 is built from 13 residues. Trimming took 1 base from V and 4 from J, leaving 8 bases between them. DNA of the CDR3: TGTGCCAGCAGCGTACAGGGGCTCTATGGCTACACCTTC. It translates to CASSVQGLYGYTF.

Notes on this clone: Other DNA sequences within the sample encode an identical CDR3. For the CDR3, the DNA is TGTGCCAGCAGCCCGATGGGGGAGACCCAGTACTTC. Encoded protein: CASSPMGETQYF. The J gene is TRBJ2-5, the V gene TRBV2, with D unresolved. CDR3 length: 12 amino acids. The ends were cut back, 6 bases at V and 5 bases at J, with 10 bases in the middle. Germline CDR1 is SNHLY and CDR2 is FYNNEI. Based on the CDR3 plus reference TRBV2 and TRBJ2-5, the full variable domain is EPEVTQTPSHQVTQMGQEVILRCVPISNHLYFYWYRQILGQKVEFLVSFYNNEISEKSEIFDDQFSVERPDGSNFTLKIRSTKLEDSAMYFCASSPMGETQYFGPGTRLLVL.

V gene TRBV11-2 combines with J gene TRBJ1-1; D remains unclear. The CDR3 runs 13 residues. Deletions cut 4 bases from V and 1 base from J, with 7 bases between. Germline V lookup: CDR1 SGHAT, CDR2 FQNNGV. The CDR3 here is CASSSVTNTEAFF. CDR3 coding DNA: TGTGCCAGCAGCTCAGTCACGAACACTGAAGCTTTCTTT.

The chain is built from TRBV5-1 and TRBJ2-7, with 8 bases matching TRBD1. The V segment lost 4 bases and the J segment 4 bases; nucleotides outside the gene matches: 13. Germline lookup yields CDR1 SGHRS and CDR2 YFSETQ. CDR3 length: 16 amino acids. This CDR3 reads CASSPKGQGAIYEQYF. The CDR3 nucleotides read TGCGCCAGCAGCCCAAAAGGACAGGGCGCTATTTACGAGCAGTACTTC.

The count of this clone is one. The chain links TRBV11-2 to TRBJ2-7; TRBD2 matches at 10 bases. Germline V gene lookup returns CDR1 SGHAT and CDR2 FQNNGV. The V gene end was trimmed by 5 bases and the J gene end by 2 bases; junction bases not matched to a gene: 6. This CDR3 is built from 15 residues. The CDR3 region has the DNA TGTGCCAGCAGCCCCCTAGCGGGAGCACCCTACGAGCAGTACTTC. This gives the protein CASSPLAGAPYEQYF.

This clone was detected only a few times. The chain links TRBV6-5 to TRBJ1-2, with TRBD1 matching over 9 bases. Germline assignment: CDR1 MNHEY and CDR2 SVGAGI. V shed 5 bases and J 4 bases; nucleotides not matched to a gene: 5. The CDR3 has 14 residues. The CDR3 loop reads CASSGKQGAYGYTF. In nucleotides, the CDR3 is TGTGCCAGCAGTGGTAAACAGGGGGCCTATGGCTACACCTTC.

The chain joins TRBV5-1 to TRBJ1-1; no clear D. V shed 7 bases and J shed 1 base, with 11 bases lying between them. The CDR3 covers 13 residues. CDR1 SGHRS and CDR2 YFSETQ come from the germline V gene. The CDR3 sequence is CASAEQRNTEAFF. Here the CDR3 DNA reads TGCGCCAGCGCCGAGCAGAGGAACACTGAAGCTTTCTTT.

The chain couples TRBV18 to TRBJ1-1, with D possibly matching TRBD1 (5 bases). The CDR3 is 13 residues long. Trimming removed 8 bases at V and 0 bases at J, with 10 bases between. Germline V CDR1 and CDR2: KGHSH, LQKENI. The CDR3 DNA follows: TGTGCCAGCCCGCCGGACATGAACACTGAAGCTTTCTTT. The encoded protein is CASPPDMNTEAFF.